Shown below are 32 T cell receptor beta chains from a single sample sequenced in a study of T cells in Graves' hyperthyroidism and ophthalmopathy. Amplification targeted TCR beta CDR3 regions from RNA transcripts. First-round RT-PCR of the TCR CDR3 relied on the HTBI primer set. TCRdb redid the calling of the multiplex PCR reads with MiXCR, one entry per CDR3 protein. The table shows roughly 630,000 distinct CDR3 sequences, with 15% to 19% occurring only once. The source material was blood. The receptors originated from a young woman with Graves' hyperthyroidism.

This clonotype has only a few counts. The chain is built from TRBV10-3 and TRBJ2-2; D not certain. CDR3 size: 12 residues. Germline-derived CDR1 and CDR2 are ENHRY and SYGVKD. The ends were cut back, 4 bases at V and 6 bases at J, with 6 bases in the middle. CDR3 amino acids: CAISGRPGELFF. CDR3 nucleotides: TGTGCCATCAGTGGGCGCCCCGGGGAGCTGTTTTTT.

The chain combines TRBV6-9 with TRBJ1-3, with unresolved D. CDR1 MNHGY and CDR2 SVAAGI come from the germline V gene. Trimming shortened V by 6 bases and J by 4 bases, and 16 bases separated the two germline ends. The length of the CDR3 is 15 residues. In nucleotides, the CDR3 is TGTGCCAGCAGCTTAAACTTCAGTCCCGGAAACACCATATATTTT. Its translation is CASSLNFSPGNTIYF.

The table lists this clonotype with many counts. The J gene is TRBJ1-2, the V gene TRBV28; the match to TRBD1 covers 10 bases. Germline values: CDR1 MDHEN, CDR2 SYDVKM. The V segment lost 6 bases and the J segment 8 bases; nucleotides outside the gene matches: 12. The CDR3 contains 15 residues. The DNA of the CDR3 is TGTGCCAGCAGCCAACCTGACAGGGGGCGCAGAGGCTACACCTTC. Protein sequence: CASSQPDRGRRGYTF.

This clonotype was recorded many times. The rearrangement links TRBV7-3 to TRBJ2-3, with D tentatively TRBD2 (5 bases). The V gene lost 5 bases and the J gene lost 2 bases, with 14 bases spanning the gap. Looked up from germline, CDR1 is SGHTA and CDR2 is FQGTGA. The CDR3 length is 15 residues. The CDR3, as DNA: TGTGCCAGCAGCCCGACGGGGAGTTTCACAGATACGCAGTATTTT. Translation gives CASSPTGSFTDTQYF.

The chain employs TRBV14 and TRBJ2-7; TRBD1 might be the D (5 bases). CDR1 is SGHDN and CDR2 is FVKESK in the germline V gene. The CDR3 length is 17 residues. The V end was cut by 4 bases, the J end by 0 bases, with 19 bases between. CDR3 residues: CASSRPRGADSSYEQYF. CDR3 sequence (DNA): TGTGCCAGCAGCCGACCACGTGGGGCGGATAGCTCCTACGAGCAGTACTTC.

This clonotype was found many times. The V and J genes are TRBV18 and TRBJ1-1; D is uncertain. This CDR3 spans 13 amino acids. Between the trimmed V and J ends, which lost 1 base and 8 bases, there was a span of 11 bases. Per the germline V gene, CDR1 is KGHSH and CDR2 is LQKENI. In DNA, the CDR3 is TGTGCCAGCTCACCACTCTCAGGCGGCGAAGCTTTCTTT. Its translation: CASSPLSGGEAFF.

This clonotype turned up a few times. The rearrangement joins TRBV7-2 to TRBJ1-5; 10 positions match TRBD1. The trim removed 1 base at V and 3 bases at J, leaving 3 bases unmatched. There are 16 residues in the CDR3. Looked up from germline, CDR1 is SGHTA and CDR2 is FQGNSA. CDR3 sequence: CASSLVTGGVNQPQHF. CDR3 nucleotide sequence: TGTGCCAGCAGCTTAGTGACAGGGGGCGTCAATCAGCCCCAGCATTTT.

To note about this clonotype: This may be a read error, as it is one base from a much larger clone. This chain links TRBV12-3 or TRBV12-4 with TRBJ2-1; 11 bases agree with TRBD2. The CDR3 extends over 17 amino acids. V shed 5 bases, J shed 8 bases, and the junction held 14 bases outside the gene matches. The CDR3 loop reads CASSRGKELAGVDEQFF. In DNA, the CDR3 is TGTGCCAGCAGTCGTGGTAAGGAACTAGCGGGAGTAGATGAGCAGTTCTTC.

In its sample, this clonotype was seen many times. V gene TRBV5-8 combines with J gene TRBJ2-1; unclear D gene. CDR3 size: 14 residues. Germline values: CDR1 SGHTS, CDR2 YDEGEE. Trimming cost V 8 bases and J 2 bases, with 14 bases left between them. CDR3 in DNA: TGTGCCAGTAAGGACGAGCACCCCTACAATGAGCAGTTCTTC. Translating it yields CASKDEHPYNEQFF.

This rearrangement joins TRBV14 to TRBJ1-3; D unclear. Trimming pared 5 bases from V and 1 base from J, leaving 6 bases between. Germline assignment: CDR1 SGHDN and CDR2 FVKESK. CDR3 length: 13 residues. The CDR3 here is CASSGVSGNTIYF. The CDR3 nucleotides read TGTGCCAGCAGCGGAGTTTCTGGAAACACCATATATTTT.

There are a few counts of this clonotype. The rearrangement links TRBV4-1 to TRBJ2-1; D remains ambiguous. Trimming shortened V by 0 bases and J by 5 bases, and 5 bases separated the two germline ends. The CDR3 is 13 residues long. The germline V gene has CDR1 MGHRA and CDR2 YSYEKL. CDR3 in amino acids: CASSQEDHNEQFF. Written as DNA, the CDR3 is TGCGCCAGCAGCCAAGAAGATCACAATGAGCAGTTCTTC.

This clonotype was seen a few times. CDR3 DNA: TGCGCCAGCAGCTCTGCTAGCGGTTTCTACGAGCAGTACTTC. It specifies CASSSASGFYEQYF. The chain couples TRBV5-1 to TRBJ2-7, with TRBD2 identical over 7 bases. In germline, CDR1 is SGHRS, CDR2 YFSETQ. CDR3 length equals 14 residues. The V gene end was trimmed by 3 bases and the J gene end by 3 bases; junction bases not matched to a gene: 6.

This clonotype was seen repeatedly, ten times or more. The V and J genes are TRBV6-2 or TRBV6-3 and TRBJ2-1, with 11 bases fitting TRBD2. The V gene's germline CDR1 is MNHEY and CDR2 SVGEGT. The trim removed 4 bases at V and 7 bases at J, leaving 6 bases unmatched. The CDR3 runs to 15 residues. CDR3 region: CASSSTGLADNEQFF. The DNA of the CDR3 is TGTGCCAGCAGTTCCACGGGACTAGCGGATAATGAGCAGTTCTTC.

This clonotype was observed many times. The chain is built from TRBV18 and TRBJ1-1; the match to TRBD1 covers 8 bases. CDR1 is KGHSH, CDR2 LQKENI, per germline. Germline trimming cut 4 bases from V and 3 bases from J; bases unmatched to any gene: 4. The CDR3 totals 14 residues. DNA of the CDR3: TGTGCCAGCTCACGCACACAGGGGGACACTGAAGCTTTCTTT. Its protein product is CASSRTQGDTEAFF.

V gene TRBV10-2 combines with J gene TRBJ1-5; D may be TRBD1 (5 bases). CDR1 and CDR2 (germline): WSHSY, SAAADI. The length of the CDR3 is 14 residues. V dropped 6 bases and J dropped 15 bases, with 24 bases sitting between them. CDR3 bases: TGCGCCAGCAGGACAGCGTTCCAATCAGGAGGCCTGCATTTT. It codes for CASRTAFQSGGLHF.

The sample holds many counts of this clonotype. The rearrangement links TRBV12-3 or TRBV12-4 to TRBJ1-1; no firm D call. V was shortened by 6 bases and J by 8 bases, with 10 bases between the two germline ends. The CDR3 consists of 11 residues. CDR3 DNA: TGTGCCAGCAGCTCTGGACGGGAAGCTTTCTTT. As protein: CASSSGREAFF.

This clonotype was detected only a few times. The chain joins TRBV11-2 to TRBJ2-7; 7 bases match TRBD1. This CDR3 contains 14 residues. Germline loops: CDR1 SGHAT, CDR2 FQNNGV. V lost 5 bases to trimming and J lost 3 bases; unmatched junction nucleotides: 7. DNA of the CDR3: TGTGCCAGCAGCGAAAGGGACAGAATCTACGAGCAGTACTTC. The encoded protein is CASSERDRIYEQYF.

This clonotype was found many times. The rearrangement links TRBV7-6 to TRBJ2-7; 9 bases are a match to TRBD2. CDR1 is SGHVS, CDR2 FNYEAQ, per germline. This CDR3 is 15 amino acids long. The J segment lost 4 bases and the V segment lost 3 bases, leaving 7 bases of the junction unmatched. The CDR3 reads CASSLTSGEGYEQYF. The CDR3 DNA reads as TGTGCCAGCAGCTTGACTAGCGGAGAAGGGTACGAGCAGTACTTC.

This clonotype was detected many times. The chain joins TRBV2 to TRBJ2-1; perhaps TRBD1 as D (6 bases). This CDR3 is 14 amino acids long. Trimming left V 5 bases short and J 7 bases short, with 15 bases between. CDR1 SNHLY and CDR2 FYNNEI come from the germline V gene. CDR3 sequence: CASSPPPRGNEQFF. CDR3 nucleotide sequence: TGTGCCAGCAGTCCTCCCCCGAGGGGGAATGAGCAGTTCTTC.

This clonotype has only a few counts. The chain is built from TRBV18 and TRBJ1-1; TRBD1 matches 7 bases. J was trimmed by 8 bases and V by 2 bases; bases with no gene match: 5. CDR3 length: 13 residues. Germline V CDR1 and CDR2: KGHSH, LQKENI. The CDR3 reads CASSPLDRVEAFF. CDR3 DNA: TGTGCCAGCTCACCATTAGACAGGGTCGAAGCTTTCTTT. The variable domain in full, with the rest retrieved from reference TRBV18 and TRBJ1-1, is NAGVMQNPRHLVRRRGQEARLRCSPMKGHSHVYWYRQLPEEGLKFMVYLQKENIIDESGMPKERFSAEFPKEGPSILRIQQVVRGDSAAYFCASSPLDRVEAFFGQGTRLTVV.

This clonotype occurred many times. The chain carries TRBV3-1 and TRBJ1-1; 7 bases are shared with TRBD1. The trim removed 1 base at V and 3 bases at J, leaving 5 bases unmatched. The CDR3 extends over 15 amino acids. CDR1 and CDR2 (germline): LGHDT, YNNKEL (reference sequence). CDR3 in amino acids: CASSQGGDSYTEAFF. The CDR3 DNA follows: TGTGCCAGCAGCCAAGGCGGGGACAGCTACACTGAAGCTTTCTTT.

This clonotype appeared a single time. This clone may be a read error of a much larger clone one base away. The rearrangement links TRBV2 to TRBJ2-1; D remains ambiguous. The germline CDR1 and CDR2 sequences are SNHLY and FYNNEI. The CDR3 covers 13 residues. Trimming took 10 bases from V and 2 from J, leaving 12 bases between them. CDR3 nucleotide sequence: TGTGCCATCGGGCTAGGACCCTACAATGAGCAGTTCTTC. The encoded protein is CAIGLGPYNEQFF.

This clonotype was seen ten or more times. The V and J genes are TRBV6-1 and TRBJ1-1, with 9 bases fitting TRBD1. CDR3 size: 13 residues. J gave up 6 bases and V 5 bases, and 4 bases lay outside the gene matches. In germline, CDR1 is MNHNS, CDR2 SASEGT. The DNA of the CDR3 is TGTGCCAGCAGTCTAGACAGGGGGGCTGAAGCTTTCTTT. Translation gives CASSLDRGAEAFF.

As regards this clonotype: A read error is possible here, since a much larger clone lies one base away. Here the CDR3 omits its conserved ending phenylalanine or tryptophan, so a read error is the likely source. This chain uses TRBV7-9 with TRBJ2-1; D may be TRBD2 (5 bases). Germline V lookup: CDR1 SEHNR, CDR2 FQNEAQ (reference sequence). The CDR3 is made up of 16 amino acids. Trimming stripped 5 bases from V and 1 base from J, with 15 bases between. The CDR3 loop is CASSRQSRESYNEQFL. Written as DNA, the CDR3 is TGTGCCAGCAGCCGCCAATCTAGGGAGTCCTACAATGAGCAGTTCCTC.

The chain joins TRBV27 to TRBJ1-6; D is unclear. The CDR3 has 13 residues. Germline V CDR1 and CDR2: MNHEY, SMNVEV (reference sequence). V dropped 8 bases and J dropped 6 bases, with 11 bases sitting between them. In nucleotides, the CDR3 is TGTGCCAGCGGATTAGAGGGTAATTCACCCCTCCACTTT. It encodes CASGLEGNSPLHF.

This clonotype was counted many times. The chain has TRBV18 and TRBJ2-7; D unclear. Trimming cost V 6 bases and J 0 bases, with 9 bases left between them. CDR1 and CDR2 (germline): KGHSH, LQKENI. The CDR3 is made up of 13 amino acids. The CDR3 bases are TGTGCCAGCTCCCCAGCCAGCTCCTACGAGCAGTACTTC. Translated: CASSPASSYEQYF.

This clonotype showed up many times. CDR3 DNA: TGTGCCAGCAGCCCTTTAGACAGGGGAGGGTCACCCCTCCACTTT. Translating it yields CASSPLDRGGSPLHF. The chain carries TRBV3-1 and TRBJ1-6; TRBD1 matches 8 bases. The germline gives CDR1 LGHDT, CDR2 YNNKEL (reference sequence). The CDR3 consists of 15 residues. V shed 4 bases, J shed 10 bases, and the junction held 9 bases outside the gene matches. The whole variable domain, remainder taken from reference TRBV3-1 and TRBJ1-6, is DTAVSQTPKYLVTQMGNDKSIKCEQNLGHDTMYWYKQDSKKFLKIMFSYNNKELIINETVPNRFSPKSPDKAHLNLHINSLELGDSAVYFCASSPLDRGGSPLHFGNGTRLTVT.

As DNA, the CDR3 is TGTGCCAGCAGCTCAGTTAAGTTAGGCGGGAGGACAGATACGCAGTATTTT. It translates to CASSSVKLGGRTDTQYF. V gene TRBV7-9 combines with J gene TRBJ2-3, with 8 bases fitting TRBD2. V lost 4 bases to trimming and J lost 3 bases; unmatched junction nucleotides: 12. CDR1 SEHNR and CDR2 FQNEAQ come from the germline V gene (reference sequence). The CDR3 length is 17 residues.

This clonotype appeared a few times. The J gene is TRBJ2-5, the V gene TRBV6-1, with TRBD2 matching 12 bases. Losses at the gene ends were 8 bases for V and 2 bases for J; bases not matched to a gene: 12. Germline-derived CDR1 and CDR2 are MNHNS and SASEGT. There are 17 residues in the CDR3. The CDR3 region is CASSPPGTSGRQETQYF. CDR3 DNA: TGTGCCAGCTCACCACCGGGGACTAGCGGGCGACAAGAGACCCAGTACTTC.

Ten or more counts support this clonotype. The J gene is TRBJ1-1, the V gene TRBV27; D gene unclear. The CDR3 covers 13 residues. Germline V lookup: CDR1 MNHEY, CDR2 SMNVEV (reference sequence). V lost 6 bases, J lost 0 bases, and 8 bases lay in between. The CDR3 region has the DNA TGTGCCAGCAGCGACGGGGTGAACACTGAAGCTTTCTTT. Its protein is CASSDGVNTEAFF.

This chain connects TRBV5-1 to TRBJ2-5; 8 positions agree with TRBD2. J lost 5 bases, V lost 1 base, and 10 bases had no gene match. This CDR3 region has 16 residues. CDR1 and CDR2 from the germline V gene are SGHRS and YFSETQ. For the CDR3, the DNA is TGCGCCAGCAGCTTGTCTAGCGGAGGCGGGGGGGAGACCCAGTACTTC. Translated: CASSLSSGGGGETQYF.

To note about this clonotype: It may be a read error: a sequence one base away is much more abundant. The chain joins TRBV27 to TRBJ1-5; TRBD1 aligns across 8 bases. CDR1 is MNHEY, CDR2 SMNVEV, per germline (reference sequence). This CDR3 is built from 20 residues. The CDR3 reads CASSLPSVGTGGGSKQPQHF. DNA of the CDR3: TGTGCCAGCAGTTTGCCCTCGGTGGGTACAGGGGGAGGTAGCAAACAGCCCCAGCATTTT.